The clone carrying this TCR beta chain appeared a few times. The antigen is undetermined. The junction differs from germline at one of its ends, possibly a read error. A 5'RACE reaction primed in the constant segment made cDNA libraries of TCR alpha and TCR beta, and these carried sample barcodes and UMIs. TCRdb used MiXCR to reprocess the 5' RACE reads, holding one entry per CDR3 protein. The profile shows hundreds of thousands of distinct CDR3 sequences, around 20% of them singletons. These data are taken from a study of T-cell memory formation after mild COVID-19. Study context: Most TCR clusters belonged to a single donor.

Germline CDR1 and CDR2: SSHAT and FNYEAQ (reference sequence). The CDR3 contains 14 residues. General study results and limits: Clones that shrank (day 15 to 85) were balanced CD4/CD8, whereas later expanders leaned CD4+. Clones which contracted sat mainly in CM and EM if CD4+, and in EMRA if CD8+.

This clonotype was obtained from an adult woman who had mild COVID-19 (a few samples of this study predate the infection). Cell type and time point are not known. The J gene is TRBJ2-5, the V gene TRBV7-7, with a weak D call TRBD1 (5 bases). The sample was PBMCs or a T cell subset sorted from them (not recorded which). The CDR3 loop reads CASRSLRATETQYF. CDR3 DNA sequence: TGTGCTAGCAGGTCCCTCAGGGCTACAGAGACCCAGTACTTC.